The 19 T cell receptor beta chains below all came from one sample that was sequenced in a study of blood T cell repertoires in COVID-19. Using immunoSEQ multiplex PCR, the repertoire was profiled, and TCRdb retains in-frame clones only, with some absent. In the table there are roughly 250,000 clones, 88% of which are singletons. Sequenced material: PBMCs or T cells enriched from blood (not recorded which). The source is a middle-aged woman with acute COVID-19.

This chain uses TRBV5-4 with TRBJ2-5; the D gene is possibly TRBD2 (5 bases). The CDR3 runs to 15 residues. V was trimmed by 2 bases and J by 0 bases, leaving 11 bases between them. In germline, CDR1 is SGHNT, CDR2 YYREEE (reference sequence). In DNA form, the CDR3 reads TGTGCCAGCAGCTTCGACCGCGGGCACCAAGAGACCCAGTACTTC. Its protein product is CASSFDRGHQETQYF. The whole variable domain, filled in from reference TRBV5-4 and TRBJ2-5, reads ETGVTQSPTHLIKTRGQQVTLRCSSQSGHNTVSWYQQALGQGPQFIFQYYREEENGRGNFPPRFSGLQFPNYSSELNVNALELDDSALYLCASSFDRGHQETQYFGPGTRLLVL.

The V call is TRBV2, the J call TRBJ1-1; D remains ambiguous. V shed 3 bases and J shed 4 bases, with 9 bases lying between them. The CDR3 is 13 amino acids. Germline loops: CDR1 SNHLY, CDR2 FYNNEI. The CDR3 sequence is CASSDEGSTEAFF. In nucleotides, the CDR3 is TGTGCCAGCAGTGATGAGGGATCCACTGAAGCTTTCTTT.

The chain couples TRBV28 to TRBJ2-1; TRBD2 matches at 12 bases. V was pared by 5 bases and J by 7 bases, with 12 bases of the junction left unmatched. CDR1 and CDR2 from the germline V gene are MDHEN and SYDVKM. CDR3 length: 17 amino acids. The CDR3 DNA is TGTGCCAGCAGTGACGGACTAGCGGGACCACTTGGGAATGAGCAGTTCTTC. It translates to CASSDGLAGPLGNEQFF.

V and J are TRBV5-1 and TRBJ1-5, with D unclear. The germline V gene has CDR1 SGHRS and CDR2 YFSETQ. V lost 0 bases to trimming and J lost 5 bases, with 12 bases between them. The CDR3 sequence is 15 residues long. In DNA, the CDR3 is TGCGCCAGCAGCTTGGGGTCAACTGAGGATCAGCCCCAGCATTTT. Translated, it gives CASSLGSTEDQPQHF.

The genes are TRBV5-5 and TRBJ1-2; no clear D. V lost 0 bases, J lost 4 bases, and 13 bases lay in between. The V gene's germline CDR1 is SGHKS and CDR2 YYEKEE (reference sequence). The CDR3 is 15 residues long. CDR3 region: CASSLAQNGIYGYTF. The CDR3 DNA is TGTGCCAGCAGCTTGGCCCAAAACGGGATCTATGGCTACACCTTC. Filled out from reference TRBV5-5 and TRBJ1-2, the complete variable domain reads DAGVTQSPTHLIKTRGQQVTLRCSPISGHKSVSWYQQVLGQGPQFIFQYYEKEERGRGNFPDRFSARQFPNYSSELNVNALLLGDSALYLCASSLAQNGIYGYTFGSGTRLTVV.

The chain recombines TRBV19 with TRBJ2-7; 8 positions match TRBD2. Trimming removed 3 bases from V and 3 bases from J; junction bases left unmatched: 7. CDR3 length: 15 residues. The germline V gene has CDR1 LNHDA and CDR2 SQIVND (reference sequence). The CDR3 region is CASSMTPGLVYEQYF. CDR3 nucleotides: TGTGCCAGTAGTATGACGCCGGGACTAGTCTACGAGCAGTACTTC.

The chain carries TRBV10-2 and TRBJ2-7; 9 bases align to TRBD2. This CDR3 spans 16 amino acids. Per the germline V gene, CDR1 is WSHSY and CDR2 is SAAADI. V lost 0 bases to trimming and J lost 1 base; unmatched junction nucleotides: 4. CDR3 DNA: TGCGCCAGCAGTGAGTCGTATCTAGCGGGGTCCTACGAGCAGTACTTC. As protein: CASSESYLAGSYEQYF.

This sequence joins TRBV28 and TRBJ2-2, with TRBD1 as a possible D gene (5 bases). The V end lost 5 bases, the J end lost 1 base, and 14 bases lay between the germline ends. This CDR3 is 16 amino acids long. Germline assignment: CDR1 MDHEN and CDR2 SYDVKM. CDR3: CASSQLTAKNTGELFF. CDR3 nucleotides: TGTGCCAGCAGTCAATTGACAGCCAAGAACACCGGGGAGCTGTTTTTT. Filled out from reference TRBV28 and TRBJ2-2, the complete variable domain reads DVKVTQSSRYLVKRTGEKVFLECVQDMDHENMFWYRQDPGLGLRLIYFSYDVKMKEKGDIPEGYSVSREKKERFSLILESASTNQTSMYLCASSQLTAKNTGELFFGEGSRLTVL.

The chain employs TRBV28 and TRBJ2-7; no firm D call. Between the trimmed V and J ends, which lost 6 bases and 2 bases, there was a span of 11 bases. Germline values: CDR1 MDHEN, CDR2 SYDVKM. The CDR3 totals 13 residues. In DNA, the CDR3 is TGTGCCAGCAGCCGACAAAACACCTACGAGCAGTACGTC. It encodes CASSRQNTYEQYV.

The chain is built from TRBV24-1 and TRBJ1-4; the D gene is possibly TRBD1 (5 bases). The CDR3 length is 13 residues. Trimming stripped 9 bases from V and 5 bases from J, with 12 bases between. CDR1 KGHDR and CDR2 SFDVKD come from the germline V gene. The CDR3 here is CATGTGGNEKLFF. The CDR3 DNA reads as TGTGCCACCGGGACGGGGGGAAATGAAAAACTGTTTTTT.

The gene calls are TRBV13 and TRBJ2-2; 7 nucleotides align to TRBD1. Trimming took 5 bases from V and 1 from J; bases not matched to a gene: 7. The CDR3 loop spans 16 amino acids. Germline V gives CDR1 PRHDT, CDR2 FYEKMQ (reference sequence). CDR3 sequence reads: CASSPPGQLNTGELFF. DNA of the CDR3: TGTGCCAGCAGCCCACCGGGACAGTTGAACACCGGGGAGCTGTTTTTT.

CDR3 DNA sequence: TGTGCCAGCAGCTTATGGTCAGGCGGGGGGAACACCGGGGAGCTGTTTTTT. This codes for CASSLWSGGGNTGELFF. This rearrangement joins TRBV7-2 to TRBJ2-2, with 7 bases aligning to TRBD2. Trimming took 2 bases from V and 1 from J; bases not matched to a gene: 7. CDR3 size: 17 residues. CDR1 is SGHTA, CDR2 FQGNSA, per germline.

This clone was detected only once. This CDR3 reads CASSESTGSSYNEQFF. In DNA form, the CDR3 reads TGCGCCAGCAGTGAGTCAACCGGGTCCTCCTACAATGAGCAGTTCTTC. The V gene is TRBV10-2, the J gene TRBJ2-1; D gene ambiguous. Germline CDR1 reads WSHSY; CDR2 reads SAAADI. The CDR3 covers 16 residues. V was clipped by 0 bases and J by 0 bases, with 9 bases between them.

This rearrangement joins TRBV10-2 to TRBJ2-3, with 15 bases that match TRBD2. CDR3 length: 16 residues. Germline-derived CDR1 and CDR2 are WSHSY and SAAADI. J gave up 5 bases and V 2 bases, and 2 bases lay outside the gene matches. CDR3 DNA sequence: TGCGCCAGCAGTGAGGGACTAGCGGGAGGGCAAGATACGCAGTATTTT. Protein product: CASSEGLAGGQDTQYF.

The chain joins TRBV4-3 to TRBJ1-2; 12 bases fit TRBD1. This CDR3 has 15 residues. With V trimmed by 1 base and J by 8 bases, 5 bases remained unmatched. Germline V lookup: CDR1 LGHNA, CDR2 YSLEER. CDR3 nucleotides: TGCGCCAGCAGCCAAGCGGGACAGGGGGCCGGCGGCTACACCTTC. This codes for CASSQAGQGAGGYTF.

The rearrangement uses TRBV30 and TRBJ1-6, with 9 nucleotides matching TRBD1. The ends lost 3 bases at V and 10 bases at J; junction bases unmatched: 10. Looked up from germline, CDR1 is GTSNPN and CDR2 is SVGIG (reference sequence). The CDR3 runs 15 residues. CDR3 loop: CAWSAPGTGQSPLHF. The CDR3 coding sequence is TGTGCCTGGAGCGCTCCGGGGACAGGGCAATCACCCCTCCACTTT.

The chain uses TRBV7-3 and TRBJ2-3; D is uncertain. CDR3 length equals 14 residues. The V end lost 2 bases, the J end lost 2 bases, and 8 bases lay between the germline ends. Germline V lookup: CDR1 SGHTA, CDR2 FQGTGA. The CDR3 protein is CASSLGRITDTQYF. As DNA, the CDR3 is TGTGCCAGCAGCTTAGGCAGGATCACAGATACGCAGTATTTT.

This chain connects TRBV30 to TRBJ2-7, with TRBD2 matching over 7 bases. The CDR3 runs 14 residues. Trimming at V came to 0 bases and at J to 4 bases, leaving 6 bases not matched to a gene. The V gene's germline CDR1 is GTSNPN and CDR2 SVGIG (reference sequence). CDR3 coding DNA: TGTGCCTGGAGTGTAGGTAGCGGGCGGTACGAGCAGTACTTC. This encodes CAWSVGSGRYEQYF.

This chain uses TRBV6-6 with TRBJ1-2; a weak D match, TRBD1 (5 bases). CDR1 is MNHNY, CDR2 SVGAGI, per germline (reference sequence). V shed 3 bases and J shed 3 bases, with 17 bases lying between them. This CDR3 contains 16 residues. The CDR3 DNA sequence: TGTGCCAGCAGTTATTACGACAGCGACGTATACTATGGCTACACCTTC. It encodes CASSYYDSDVYYGYTF.